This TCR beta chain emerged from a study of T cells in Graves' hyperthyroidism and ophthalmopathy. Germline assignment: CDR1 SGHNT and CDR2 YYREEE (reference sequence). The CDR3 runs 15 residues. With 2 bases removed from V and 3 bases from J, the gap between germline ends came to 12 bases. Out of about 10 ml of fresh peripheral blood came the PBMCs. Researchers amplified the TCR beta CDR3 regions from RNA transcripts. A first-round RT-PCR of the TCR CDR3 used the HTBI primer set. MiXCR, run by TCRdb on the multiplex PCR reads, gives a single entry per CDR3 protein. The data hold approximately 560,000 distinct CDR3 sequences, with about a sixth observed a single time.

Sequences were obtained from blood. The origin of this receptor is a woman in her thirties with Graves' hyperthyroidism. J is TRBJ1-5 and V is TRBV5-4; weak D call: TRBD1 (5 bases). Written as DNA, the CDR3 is TGTGCCAGCAGCTTCATGGGGCCTCCCAATCAGCCCCAGCATTTT. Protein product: CASSFMGPPNQPQHF.